This T cell receptor (beta chain) was sequenced for a study of blood T cell repertoires in COVID-19. V lost 8 bases to trimming and J lost 3 bases; unmatched junction nucleotides: 12. This CDR3 is 15 amino acids long. From germline, CDR1 is GTSNPN and CDR2 SVGIG (reference sequence). Authors' processing steps: Amplification with reference gene primers provided the estimates of nucleated cell counts. The data were produced by immunoSEQ multiplex PCR, yet TCRdb's version contains in-frame clones alone and is incomplete. V and J calls and clone size follow that table, whereas D and trimming were derived from the DNA. The sample shows some 30,000 clones, 85% to 90% of them seen only once.

The sequence was collected from a man aged 60 to 75 with active COVID-19. Input material: peripheral blood. V usage is TRBV30 and J usage is TRBJ2-1, with 8 nucleotides matching TRBD2. The CDR3 coding sequence is TGTGCCGGGTCATCGGGGAGCGGGGGCTACAATGAGCAGTTCTTC. Protein: CAGSSGSGGYNEQFF. The entire variable domain, with the rest obtained from reference TRBV30 and TRBJ2-1, is as follows: SQTIHQWPATLVQPVGSPLSLECTVEGTSNPNLYWYRQAAGRGLQLLFYSVGIGQISSEVPQNLSASRPQDRQFILSSKKLLLSDSGFYLCAGSSGSGGYNEQFFGPGTRLTVL.